This T cell receptor (beta chain) was recorded in a study of shared clonotypes between healthy human individuals. The ends were cut back, 4 bases at V and 2 bases at J, with 21 bases in the middle. The germline gives CDR1 SQVTM, CDR2 ANQGSEA. This CDR3 spans 17 amino acids. Sequencing used immunoSEQ multiplex PCR; TCRdb keeps in-frame clones, though not all of them. The sample lists roughly 1,000,000 clones; about 80% were seen once. Input material: memory CD4+ T cells from PBMCs. As for subset: CD45RA-negative fraction. The chain combines TRBV29-1 with TRBJ2-1, with D possibly matching TRBD2 (6 bases). This clonotype was sampled from a man between 18 and 29 years old in good health. Some clones in this sample may be carry-over from other donors' samples. DNA of the CDR3: TGCAGCGTTGGAATAGGAGGGCTCCTTGGGGCCTACAATGAGCAGTTCTTC. Translation: CSVGIGGLLGAYNEQFF.